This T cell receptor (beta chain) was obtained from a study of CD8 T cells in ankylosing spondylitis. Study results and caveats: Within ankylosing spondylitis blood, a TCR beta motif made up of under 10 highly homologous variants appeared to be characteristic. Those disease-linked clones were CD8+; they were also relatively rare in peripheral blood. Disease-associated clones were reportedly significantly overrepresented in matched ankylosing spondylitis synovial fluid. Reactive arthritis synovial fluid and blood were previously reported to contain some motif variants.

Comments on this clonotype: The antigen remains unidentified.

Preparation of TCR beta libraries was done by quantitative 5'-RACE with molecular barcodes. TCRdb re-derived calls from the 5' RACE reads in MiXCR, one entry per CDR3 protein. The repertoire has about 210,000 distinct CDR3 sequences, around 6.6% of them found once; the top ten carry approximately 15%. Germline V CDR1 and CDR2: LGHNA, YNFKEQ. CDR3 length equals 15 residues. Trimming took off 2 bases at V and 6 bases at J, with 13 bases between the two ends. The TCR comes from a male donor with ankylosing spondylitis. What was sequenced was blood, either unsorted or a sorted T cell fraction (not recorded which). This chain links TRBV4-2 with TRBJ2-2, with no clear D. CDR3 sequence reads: CASSQKPNTAGELFF. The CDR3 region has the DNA TGTGCCAGCAGCCAAAAACCGAACACCGCCGGGGAGCTGTTTTTT.